These T cell receptor beta chains were read from a single sample in a study of cytomegalovirus exposure and HLA in healthy donors. The table came from immunoSEQ multiplex PCR; TCRdb's copy has only in-frame clones and leaves some out. The sample holds fewer than 85,000 clones. The sequenced sample consisted of PBMCs. The receptors here all came from a woman between 40 and 50 years old in good health and CMV-seropositive. Each CDR3 is given with its conserved first and last residue. Each record gives: J gene, D gene, V gene, CDR3 length, CDR3 DNA, CDR3 protein. D genes are given only for firm matches.

j_gene: TRBJ2-7
d_gene: .
v_gene: TRBV15
len: 13
CDR3nt: TGTGCCACCAGCTCAGGGGGGAACTACGAGCAGTACTTC
CDR3aa: CATSSGGNYEQYF

j_gene: TRBJ2-3
d_gene: TRBD2
v_gene: TRBV10-2
len: 15
CDR3nt: TGCGCCAGCCGACTAGCGGGACCCTTCACAGATACGCAGTATTTT
CDR3aa: CASRLAGPFTDTQYF

j_gene: TRBJ2-5
d_gene: TRBD1
v_gene: TRBV10-3
len: 16
CDR3nt: TGTGCCATCAGTCCTGACAGGGCAAGGGCGGGAGAGACCCAGTACTTC
CDR3aa: CAISPDRARAGETQYF

j_gene: TRBJ2-7
d_gene: .
v_gene: TRBV2
len: 16
CDR3nt: TGTGCCAGCAGTGAAGGCCCCCGGGGTTCGGGGTACGAGCAGTACTTC
CDR3aa: CASSEGPRGSGYEQYF

j_gene: TRBJ2-3
d_gene: .
v_gene: TRBV4-3
len: 14
CDR3nt: TGCGCCAGCAGCCAAAACGGGGTGACAGATACGCAGTATTTT
CDR3aa: CASSQNGVTDTQYF

j_gene: TRBJ2-4
d_gene: .
v_gene: TRBV12-2
len: 18
CDR3nt: TGTGCAAGTCGCTTAGTCTGGCAGGCGGAGGTCCCGATTGAGATTCAGTACTTC
CDR3aa: CASRLVWQAEVPIEIQYF

j_gene: TRBJ2-3
d_gene: TRBD1
v_gene: TRBV2
len: 16
CDR3nt: TGTGCCAGCAGTGTACGGCCAGGGGGTTCCACAGATACGCAGTATTTT
CDR3aa: CASSVRPGGSTDTQYF

j_gene: TRBJ2-1
d_gene: TRBD1
v_gene: TRBV7-8
len: 18
CDR3nt: TGTGCCAGCAGCGGGGGACAGATGATATCAAGCTCCTACAATGAGCAGTTCTTC
CDR3aa: CASSGGQMISSSYNEQFF

j_gene: TRBJ1-5
d_gene: TRBD1
v_gene: TRBV19
len: 16
CDR3nt: TGTGCCAGTAAAGCCTCAGGGGGTCTTAGCAATCAGCCCCAGCATTTT
CDR3aa: CASKASGGLSNQPQHF

j_gene: TRBJ1-4
d_gene: .
v_gene: TRBV14
len: 18
CDR3nt: TGTGCCAGCAGCCAACGTAGATGGGGGGGCCTAGGGAATGAAAAACTGTTTTTT
CDR3aa: CASSQRRWGGLGNEKLFF

j_gene: TRBJ1-2
d_gene: .
v_gene: TRBV7-2
len: 14
CDR3nt: TGTGCCAGCAGCCCTAAGCGCGGCAACTATGGCTACACCTTC
CDR3aa: CASSPKRGNYGYTF

j_gene: TRBJ2-3
d_gene: TRBD2
v_gene: TRBV4-3
len: 18
CDR3nt: TGCGCCAGCAGCCAAGATGAGGCTAGCGGGGGTTGGACAGATACGCAGTATTTT
CDR3aa: CASSQDEASGGWTDTQYF

j_gene: TRBJ1-3
d_gene: .
v_gene: TRBV6-1
len: 14
CDR3nt: TGTGCCAGCAGTGAATATTACCCCGGGGACACCATATATTTT
CDR3aa: CASSEYYPGDTIYF

j_gene: TRBJ2-7
d_gene: TRBD1
v_gene: TRBV10-3
len: 15
CDR3nt: TGTGCCATCAGTGGTGGGACAGGGGGCCTCTACGAGCAGTACTTC
CDR3aa: CAISGGTGGLYEQYF

j_gene: TRBJ1-1
d_gene: .
v_gene: TRBV25-1
len: 14
CDR3nt: TGTGCCAGCAGTAGAACCGGGACTTCTCCGAGGGCTTTCTTT
CDR3aa: CASSRTGTSPRAFF

j_gene: TRBJ1-1
d_gene: .
v_gene: TRBV30
len: 11
CDR3nt: TGTGCCTGGAGTTGGGAGAATGAAGCTTTCTTT
CDR3aa: CAWSWENEAFF

j_gene: TRBJ1-4
d_gene: TRBD1
v_gene: TRBV6-1
len: 12
CDR3nt: TGTGCCAGCAGTGAACGACCCGGGACAGTGATTTTT
CDR3aa: CASSERPGTVIF

j_gene: TRBJ2-1
d_gene: TRBD2
v_gene: TRBV11-3
len: 14
CDR3nt: TGTGCCAGCAGCTTAGAGACTAGCGGCTCGGAGCAGTTCTTC
CDR3aa: CASSLETSGSEQFF

j_gene: TRBJ1-2
d_gene: .
v_gene: TRBV4-1
len: 14
CDR3nt: TGCGCCAGCAGCCAAGATCAAGTGCCGCGGGGCTACACCTTC
CDR3aa: CASSQDQVPRGYTF

j_gene: TRBJ2-5
d_gene: TRBD1
v_gene: TRBV25-1
len: 17
CDR3nt: TGTGCCAGCAGTGAGCCCGGACAGGGGGCGAGTCGAGAGACCCAGTACTTC
CDR3aa: CASSEPGQGASRETQYF

j_gene: TRBJ2-1
d_gene: TRBD2
v_gene: TRBV18
len: 16
CDR3nt: TGTGCCAGCTCACCCGCTCCGGCGGGAGGGCTCAATGAGCAGTTCTTC
CDR3aa: CASSPAPAGGLNEQFF

j_gene: TRBJ2-3
d_gene: TRBD2
v_gene: TRBV4-3
len: 19
CDR3nt: TGCGCCAGCAGCCAAGATATGGCGGGGGGGCGGTTGAGCACAGATACGCAGTATTTT
CDR3aa: CASSQDMAGGRLSTDTQYF

j_gene: TRBJ2-7
d_gene: .
v_gene: TRBV11-1
len: 16
CDR3nt: TGTGCCACCCGGAGGGGGCGGGCCCCCTCATTTGGGGAGCAGTACTTC
CDR3aa: CATRRGRAPSFGEQYF

j_gene: TRBJ2-5
d_gene: .
v_gene: TRBV5-1
len: 17
CDR3nt: TGCGCCAGCAGTAGGAGGACGGCCTCTCGGTGGCAAGAGACCCAGTACTTC
CDR3aa: CASSRRTASRWQETQYF

j_gene: TRBJ2-7
d_gene: .
v_gene: TRBV2
len: 13
CDR3nt: TGTGCCAGCTGGGAGGCTACCCAGACGAAGCGGTACTTC
CDR3aa: CASWEATQTKRYF

j_gene: TRBJ2-7
d_gene: .
v_gene: TRBV18
len: 15
CDR3nt: TGTGCCAGCTCACCAGAGGGATGGGGCTCCTACGAGCAGTACTTC
CDR3aa: CASSPEGWGSYEQYF

j_gene: TRBJ2-3
d_gene: TRBD2
v_gene: TRBV6-4
len: 16
CDR3nt: TGTGCCAGCAGTGAGGGGGCGCGGGGGGGCGCAGATACGCAGTATTTT
CDR3aa: CASSEGARGGADTQYF

j_gene: TRBJ1-2
d_gene: .
v_gene: TRBV7-9
len: 14
CDR3nt: TGTGCCAGCAGCTTACTACAGGGAAGGTCTGGCTACACCTTC
CDR3aa: CASSLLQGRSGYTF

j_gene: TRBJ2-7
d_gene: .
v_gene: TRBV7-6
len: 13
CDR3nt: TGTGCCAGCAGCCCAGTTGGGCACTACGAGCAGTACTTC
CDR3aa: CASSPVGHYEQYF

j_gene: TRBJ2-3
d_gene: TRBD1
v_gene: TRBV11-3
len: 16
CDR3nt: TGTGCCAGCAGCTCATCGACAGGGGGGTACACAGATACGCAGTATTTT
CDR3aa: CASSSSTGGYTDTQYF

j_gene: TRBJ2-7
d_gene: .
v_gene: TRBV6-6
len: 16
CDR3nt: TGTGCCAGCAGTTCCCCGGGATATTCAATTCCCGACGAGCAGTACTTC
CDR3aa: CASSSPGYSIPDEQYF

j_gene: TRBJ1-2
d_gene: TRBD1
v_gene: TRBV19
len: 17
CDR3nt: TGTGCCAGTAGTTGGGTTTTAGGGGGCCAACTTAACTATGGCTACACCTTC
CDR3aa: CASSWVLGGQLNYGYTF

j_gene: TRBJ1-1
d_gene: TRBD1
v_gene: TRBV7-6
len: 14
CDR3nt: TGTGCCAGCAGCTCCGCCGACAGGGAGACTGAAGCTTTCTTT
CDR3aa: CASSSADRETEAFF

j_gene: TRBJ1-1
d_gene: .
v_gene: TRBV4-1
len: 15
CDR3nt: TGCGCCAGCAGCCAAGAAGGGGATATGAACACTGAAGCTTTCTTT
CDR3aa: CASSQEGDMNTEAFF

j_gene: TRBJ2-1
d_gene: TRBD1
v_gene: TRBV27
len: 15
CDR3nt: TGTGCCAGCAGTTGGACAGGGTTTGAGCTCCATGAGCAGTTCTTC
CDR3aa: CASSWTGFELHEQFF

j_gene: TRBJ1-2
d_gene: TRBD1
v_gene: TRBV7-2
len: 14
CDR3nt: TGTGCCAGCAGCCCCGGACAGGGGGCACATGGCTACACCTTC
CDR3aa: CASSPGQGAHGYTF